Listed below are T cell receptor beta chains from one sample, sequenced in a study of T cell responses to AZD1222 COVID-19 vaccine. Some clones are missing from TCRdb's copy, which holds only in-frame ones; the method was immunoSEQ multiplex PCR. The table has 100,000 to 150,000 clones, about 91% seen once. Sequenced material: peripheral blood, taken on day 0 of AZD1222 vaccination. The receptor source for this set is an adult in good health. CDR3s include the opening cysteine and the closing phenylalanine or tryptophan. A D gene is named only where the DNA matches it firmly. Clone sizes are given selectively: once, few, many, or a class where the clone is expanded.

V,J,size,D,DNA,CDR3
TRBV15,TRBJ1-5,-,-,TGTGCCACCAGCAGAGAGGACCAGCCCCAGCATTTT,CATSREDQPQHF
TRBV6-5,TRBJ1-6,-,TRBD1,TGTGCCAGCAGGGGACAGGGGGATTCACCCCTCCACTTT,CASRGQGDSPLHF
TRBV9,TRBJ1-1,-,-,TGTGCCAGCAGCGTAGCAGGGGAAAGCACTGAAGCTTTCTTT,CASSVAGESTEAFF
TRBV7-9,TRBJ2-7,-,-,TGTGCCAGCAGCTCCTCCCCCTTTCCTAGCGAGCAGTACTTC,CASSSSPFPSEQYF
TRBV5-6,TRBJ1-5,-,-,TGTGCCAGCAGCTTGGGGTCCAATCAGCCCCAGCATTTT,CASSLGSNQPQHF
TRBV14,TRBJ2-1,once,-,TGTGCCAGCAGCCAAGATTGGGCGAATGAGCAGTTCTTC,CASSQDWANEQFF
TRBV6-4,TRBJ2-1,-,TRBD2,TGTGCCAGCAGCCGGACTAGCGGGAGCCCACCCTACAATGAGCAGTTCTTC,CASSRTSGSPPYNEQFF
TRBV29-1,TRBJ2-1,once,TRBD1,TGCAGCGTTGGTCAGGGGGTCAACAATGAGCAGTTCTTC,CSVGQGVNNEQFF
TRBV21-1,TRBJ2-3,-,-,TGTGCCAGTCTTACAGGGTTTTCAAATACGCAGTATTTT,CASLTGFSNTQYF
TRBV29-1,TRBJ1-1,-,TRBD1,TGCAGCGTACCACAGGGGGCGGGCACTGAAGCTTTCTTT,CSVPQGAGTEAFF
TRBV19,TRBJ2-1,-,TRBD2,TGTGCCAGTAGGTGGCGGGAGGGCGCCTACAATGAGCAGTTCTTC,CASRWREGAYNEQFF
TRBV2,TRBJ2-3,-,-,TGTGCCAGCAGACCCTGGGAGAGGTCTAGCACAGATACGCAGTATTTT,CASRPWERSSTDTQYF
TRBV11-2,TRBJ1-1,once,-,TGTGCCAGCAGCTTAGGGGCAGAAGCTTTCTTT,CASSLGAEAFF
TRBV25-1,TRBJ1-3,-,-,TGTGCCAGCAGTACGGCAGAAAACTCTGGAAACACCATATATTTT,CASSTAENSGNTIYF